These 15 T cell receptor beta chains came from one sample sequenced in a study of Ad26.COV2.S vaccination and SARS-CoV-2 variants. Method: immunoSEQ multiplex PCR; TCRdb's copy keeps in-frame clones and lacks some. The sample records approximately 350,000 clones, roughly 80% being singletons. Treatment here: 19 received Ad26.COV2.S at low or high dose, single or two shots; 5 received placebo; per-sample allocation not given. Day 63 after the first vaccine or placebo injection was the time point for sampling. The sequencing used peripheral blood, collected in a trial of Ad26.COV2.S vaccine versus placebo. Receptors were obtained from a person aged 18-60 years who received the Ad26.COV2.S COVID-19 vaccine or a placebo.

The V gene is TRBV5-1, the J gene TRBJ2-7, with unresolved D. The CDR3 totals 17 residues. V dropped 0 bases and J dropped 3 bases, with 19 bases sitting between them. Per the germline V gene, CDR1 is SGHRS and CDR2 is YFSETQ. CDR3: CASSLEVIGHLIYEQYF. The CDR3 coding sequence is TGCGCCAGCAGCTTGGAGGTCATAGGCCACCTCATCTACGAGCAGTACTTC.

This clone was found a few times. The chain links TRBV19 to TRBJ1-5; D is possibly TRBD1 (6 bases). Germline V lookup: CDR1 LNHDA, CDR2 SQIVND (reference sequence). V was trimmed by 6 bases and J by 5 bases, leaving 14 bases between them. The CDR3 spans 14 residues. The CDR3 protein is CASRAPSGDQPQHF. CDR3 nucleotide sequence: TGTGCCAGTAGGGCTCCATCAGGGGATCAGCCCCAGCATTTT.

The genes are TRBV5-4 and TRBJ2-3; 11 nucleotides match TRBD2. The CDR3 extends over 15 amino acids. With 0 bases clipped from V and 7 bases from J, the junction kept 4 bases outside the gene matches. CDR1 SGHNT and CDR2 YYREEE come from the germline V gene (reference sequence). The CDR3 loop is CASSLELAGAHTQYF. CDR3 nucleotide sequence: TGTGCCAGCAGCTTGGAACTAGCGGGAGCACATACGCAGTATTTT.

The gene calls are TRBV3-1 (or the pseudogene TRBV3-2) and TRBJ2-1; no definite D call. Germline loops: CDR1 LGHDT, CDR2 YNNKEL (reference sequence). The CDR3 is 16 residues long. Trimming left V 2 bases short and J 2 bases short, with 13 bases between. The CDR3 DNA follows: TGTGCCAGCAGCCAAAAAGCGCGACACCCCTACAATGAGCAGTTCTTC. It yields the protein CASSQKARHPYNEQFF.

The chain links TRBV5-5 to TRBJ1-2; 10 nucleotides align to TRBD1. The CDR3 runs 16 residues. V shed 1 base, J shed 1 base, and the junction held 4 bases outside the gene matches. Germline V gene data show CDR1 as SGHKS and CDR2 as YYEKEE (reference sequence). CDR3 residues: CASSLTGTGVNYGYTF. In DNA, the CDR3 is TGTGCCAGCAGCTTGACCGGGACAGGGGTTAACTATGGCTACACCTTC.

In DNA form, the CDR3 reads TGTGCCAGCAGCGTAGATGCGGGAGCCTACGAGCAGTACTTC. Encoded protein: CASSVDAGAYEQYF. The chain couples TRBV9 to TRBJ2-7; 7 bases are shared with TRBD2. With 0 bases clipped from V and 2 bases from J, the junction kept 2 bases outside the gene matches. CDR1 and CDR2 (germline): SGDLS, YYNGEE. The CDR3 is made up of 14 amino acids.

CDR3 protein: CASSLAAGNQPQHF. The CDR3 DNA follows: TGTGCCAGCAGCTTAGCGGCAGGAAATCAGCCCCAGCATTTT. The gene calls are TRBV7-9 and TRBJ1-5; D remains unclear. The CDR3 extends over 14 amino acids. Per the germline V gene, CDR1 is SEHNR and CDR2 is FQNEAQ (reference sequence). V lost 0 bases and J 4 bases, leaving 7 bases between the germline ends.

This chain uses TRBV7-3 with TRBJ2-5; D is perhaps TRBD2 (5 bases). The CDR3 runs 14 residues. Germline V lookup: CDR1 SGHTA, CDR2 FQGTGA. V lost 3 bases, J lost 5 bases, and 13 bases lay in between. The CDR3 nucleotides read TGTGCCAGCAGCTTGGGCTCGGAGGCTGAGACCCAGTACTTC. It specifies CASSLGSEAETQYF.

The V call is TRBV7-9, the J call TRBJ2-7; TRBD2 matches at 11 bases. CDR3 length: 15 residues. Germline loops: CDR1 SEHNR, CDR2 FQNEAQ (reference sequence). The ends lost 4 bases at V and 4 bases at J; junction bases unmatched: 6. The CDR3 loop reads CASSSGLAGWYEQYF. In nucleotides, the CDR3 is TGTGCCAGCAGCTCCGGACTAGCGGGCTGGTACGAGCAGTACTTC.

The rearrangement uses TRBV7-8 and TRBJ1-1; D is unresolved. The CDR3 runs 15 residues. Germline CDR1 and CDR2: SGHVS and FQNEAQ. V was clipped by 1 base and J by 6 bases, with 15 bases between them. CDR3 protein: CASSLERADLPEAFF. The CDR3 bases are TGTGCCAGCAGCTTAGAAAGGGCAGACCTCCCTGAAGCTTTCTTT.

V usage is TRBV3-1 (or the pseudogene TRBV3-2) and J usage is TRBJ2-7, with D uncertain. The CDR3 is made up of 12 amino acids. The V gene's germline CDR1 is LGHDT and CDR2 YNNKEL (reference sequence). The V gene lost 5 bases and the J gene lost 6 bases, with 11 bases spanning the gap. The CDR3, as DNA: TGTGCCAGCAGCAGATCTTCTGGCGAGCAGTACTTC. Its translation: CASSRSSGEQYF.

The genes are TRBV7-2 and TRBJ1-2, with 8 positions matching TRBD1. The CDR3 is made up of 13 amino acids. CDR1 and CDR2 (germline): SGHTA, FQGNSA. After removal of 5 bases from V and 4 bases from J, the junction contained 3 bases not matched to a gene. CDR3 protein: CASSAGQGYGYTF. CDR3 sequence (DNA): TGTGCCAGCAGCGCCGGACAGGGCTATGGCTACACCTTC.

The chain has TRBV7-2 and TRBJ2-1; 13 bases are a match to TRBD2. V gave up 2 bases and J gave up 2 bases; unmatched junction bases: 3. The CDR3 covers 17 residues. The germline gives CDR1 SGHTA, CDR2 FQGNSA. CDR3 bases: TGTGCCAGCAGCTTACTGGGACTAGCGGGGACCTACAATGAGCAGTTCTTC. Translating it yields CASSLLGLAGTYNEQFF.

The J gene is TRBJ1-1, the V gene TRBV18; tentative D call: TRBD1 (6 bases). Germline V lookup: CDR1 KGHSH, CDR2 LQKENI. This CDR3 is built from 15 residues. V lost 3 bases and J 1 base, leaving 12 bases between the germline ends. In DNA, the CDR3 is TGTGCCAGCTCACCCCCTCGGACAGCGAACACTGAAGCTTTCTTT. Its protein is CASSPPRTANTEAFF.

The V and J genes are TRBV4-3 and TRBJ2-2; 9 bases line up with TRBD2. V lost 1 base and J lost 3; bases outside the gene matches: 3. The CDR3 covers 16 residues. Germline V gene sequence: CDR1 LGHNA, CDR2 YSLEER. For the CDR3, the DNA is TGCGCCAGCAGCCAAGGACTAGCGGAGTACACCGGGGAGCTGTTTTTT. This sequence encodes CASSQGLAEYTGELFF.